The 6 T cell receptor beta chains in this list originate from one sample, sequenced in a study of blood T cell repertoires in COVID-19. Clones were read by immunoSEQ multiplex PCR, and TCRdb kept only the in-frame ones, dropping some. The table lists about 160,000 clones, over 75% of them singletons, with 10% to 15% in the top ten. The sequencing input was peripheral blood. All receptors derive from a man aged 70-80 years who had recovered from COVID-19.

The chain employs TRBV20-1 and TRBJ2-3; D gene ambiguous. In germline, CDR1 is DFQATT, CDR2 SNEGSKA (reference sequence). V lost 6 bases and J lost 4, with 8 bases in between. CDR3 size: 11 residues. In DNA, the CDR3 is TGCAGTGCGATGGCGGCAGATACGCAGTATTTT. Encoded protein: CSAMAADTQYF.

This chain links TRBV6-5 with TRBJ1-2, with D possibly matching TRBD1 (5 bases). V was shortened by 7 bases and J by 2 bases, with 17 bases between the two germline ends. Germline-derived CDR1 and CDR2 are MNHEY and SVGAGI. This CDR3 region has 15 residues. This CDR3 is CASTHRGGDNYGYTF. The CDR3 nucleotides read TGTGCCAGCACCCACCGGGGAGGGGACAACTATGGCTACACCTTC.

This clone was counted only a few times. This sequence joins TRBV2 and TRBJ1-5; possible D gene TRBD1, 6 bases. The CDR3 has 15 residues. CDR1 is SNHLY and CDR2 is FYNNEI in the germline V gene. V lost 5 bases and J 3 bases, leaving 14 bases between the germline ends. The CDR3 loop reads CASSFNRVFNQPQHF. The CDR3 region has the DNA TGTGCCAGCAGTTTTAACAGGGTTTTCAATCAGCCCCAGCATTTT.

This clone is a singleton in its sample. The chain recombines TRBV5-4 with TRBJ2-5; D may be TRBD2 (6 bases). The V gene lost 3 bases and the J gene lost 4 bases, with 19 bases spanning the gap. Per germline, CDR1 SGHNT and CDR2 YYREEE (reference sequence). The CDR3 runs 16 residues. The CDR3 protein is CASSSPAGPPGETQYF. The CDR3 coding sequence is TGTGCCAGCAGCTCCCCCGCGGGGCCCCCGGGAGAGACCCAGTACTTC.

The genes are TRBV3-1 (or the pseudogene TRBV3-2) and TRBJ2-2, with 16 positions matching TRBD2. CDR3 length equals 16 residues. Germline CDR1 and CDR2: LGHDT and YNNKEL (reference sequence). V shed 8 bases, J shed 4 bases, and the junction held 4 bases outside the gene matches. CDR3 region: CASVGTSGRVTGELFF. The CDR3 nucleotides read TGTGCCAGCGTTGGGACTAGCGGGAGGGTCACCGGGGAGCTGTTTTTT.

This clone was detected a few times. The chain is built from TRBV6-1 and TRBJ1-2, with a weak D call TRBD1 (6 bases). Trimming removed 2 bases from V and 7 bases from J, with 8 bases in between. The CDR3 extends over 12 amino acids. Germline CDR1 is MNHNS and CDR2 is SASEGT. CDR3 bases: TGTGCCAGCAGTGAAAGGGACATTGGCTACACCTTC. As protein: CASSERDIGYTF.